These 29 T cell receptor beta chains share one sample of origin, sequenced in a study of CD8+ T cells in alopecia areata (dated by TCRdb to between 2018 and 2020). The receptor library was made with the immunoSEQ multiplex PCR assay. RNA was extracted from all samples and reverse transcribed into cDNA as template for TCR sequencing. Not all clones reach the TCRdb copy of this immuneACCESS table, which keeps in-frame sequences only. Checked studies attribute under half of the gap to unresolved V genes and leave the rest unexplained. In this sample the table shows hundreds of thousands of clones, roughly 60% of which occur a single time. The leading ten clones occupy about 0.9% of the sample. Sample treatment or condition, as interpreted from the label and publication: oral pan-JAK inhibitor, 5-10 mg twice daily. The starting material was CD4+ T cells sorted from blood, obtained at roughly week 52, from a patient treated with tofacitinib. The receptor source for this set is a human donor with alopecia areata.

The genes are TRBV27 and TRBJ1-1, with D uncertain. Trimming removed 6 bases from V and 1 base from J, with 9 bases in between. The germline CDR1 and CDR2 sequences are MNHEY and SMNVEV (reference sequence). The CDR3 covers 13 residues. The CDR3 here is CASSARENTEAFF. The CDR3 nucleotides are TGTGCCAGCAGCGCTAGGGAGAACACTGAAGCTTTCTTT.

The CDR3 DNA sequence: TGTGCCAGTAGTCCGACGGTGGAGGGTGTTGAGCAGTACTTC. Translated: CASSPTVEGVEQYF. V usage is TRBV19 and J usage is TRBJ2-7, with D perhaps matching TRBD2 (6 bases). This CDR3 has 14 residues. The V gene lost 5 bases and the J gene lost 7 bases, with 18 bases spanning the gap. Germline CDR1 reads LNHDA; CDR2 reads SQIVND (reference sequence). Drawing the rest from reference TRBV19 and TRBJ2-7, the complete variable domain is DGGITQSPKYLFRKEGQNVTLSCEQNLNHDAMYWYRQDPGQGLRLIYYSQIVNDFQKGDIAEGYSVSREKKESFPLTVTSAQKNPTAFYLCASSPTVEGVEQYFGPGTRLTVT.

The V gene is TRBV29-1, the J gene TRBJ2-1; 7 bases map to TRBD1. The CDR3 consists of 14 residues. Looked up from germline, CDR1 is SQVTM and CDR2 is ANQGSEA. V gave up 5 bases and J gave up 0 bases; unmatched junction bases: 4. The CDR3 protein is CSVTGTVSYNEQFF. As DNA, the CDR3 is TGCAGCGTTACCGGGACAGTCTCCTACAATGAGCAGTTCTTC.

This clone was detected a few times. This chain joins TRBV29-1 and TRBJ1-1, with 9 bases identical to TRBD1. V lost 5 bases, J lost 1 base, and 5 bases stayed unmatched. CDR3 size: 14 residues. Germline values: CDR1 SQVTM, CDR2 ANQGSEA. The CDR3, as DNA: TGCAGCGTTCGGGACAGGGCATGGAACACTGAAGCTTTCTTT. Protein product: CSVRDRAWNTEAFF.

The gene calls are TRBV27 and TRBJ2-3, with 11 bases identical to TRBD2. The CDR3 is 16 residues long. CDR1 and CDR2 (germline): MNHEY, SMNVEV (reference sequence). Trimming took 6 bases from V and 1 from J; bases not matched to a gene: 6. CDR3 DNA sequence: TGTGCCAGCAGAGCGACGACTAGCGGGGGCACAGATACGCAGTATTTT. Translated: CASRATTSGGTDTQYF.

The chain carries TRBV30 and TRBJ2-7; 8 bases map to TRBD1. The length of the CDR3 is 15 residues. V gave up 0 bases and J gave up 4 bases; unmatched junction bases: 8. The germline CDR1 and CDR2 sequences are GTSNPN and SVGIG (reference sequence). CDR3 DNA sequence: TGTGCCTGGAGTGTACGTTGGGACAGGCCGTACGAGCAGTACTTC. This codes for CAWSVRWDRPYEQYF. Full variable domain (rest looked up from reference TRBV30 and TRBJ2-7): SQTIHQWPATLVQPVGSPLSLECTVEGTSNPNLYWYRQAAGRGLQLLFYSVGIGQISSEVPQNLSASRPQDRQFILSSKKLLLSDSGFYLCAWSVRWDRPYEQYFGPGTRLTVT.

This rearrangement joins TRBV5-1 to TRBJ1-5, with 9 positions matching TRBD1. Trimming at V came to 2 bases and at J to 6 bases, leaving 3 bases not matched to a gene. The CDR3 runs 14 residues. Per germline, CDR1 SGHRS and CDR2 YFSETQ. CDR3 sequence reads: CASSFGTGIQPQHF. The CDR3 DNA follows: TGCGCCAGCAGCTTCGGGACAGGGATTCAGCCCCAGCATTTT.

This clone was seen only a few times. An end of the junction does not agree with germline; a read error may underlie this. The CDR3 region is CASSPAQGQETQYF. The CDR3 DNA reads TGTGCTAGCAGCCCCGCGCAGGGCCAAGAGACCCAGTACTTC. The chain joins TRBV7-7 to TRBJ2-5; the D gene is possibly TRBD1 (5 bases). This CDR3 has 14 amino acids. CDR1 is SSHAT, CDR2 FNYEAQ, per germline (reference sequence).

The gene calls are TRBV4-3 and TRBJ2-7, with 7 bases matching TRBD2. The CDR3 has 18 amino acids. Trimming cost V 0 bases and J 6 bases; bases outside gene matches: 17. CDR1 and CDR2 (germline): LGHNA, YSLEER. The CDR3 spells CASSQDLTSAGWRGEQYF. Here the CDR3 DNA reads TGCGCCAGCAGCCAAGATCTAACCTCAGCGGGGTGGCGCGGCGAGCAGTACTTC.

About this clone: Mismatch with germline at one junction end may stem from a read error. V and J are TRBV7-7 and TRBJ2-5; D is unclear. The CDR3 is 13 residues long. The germline gives CDR1 SSHAT, CDR2 FNYEAQ (reference sequence). The CDR3 nucleotides read TGTGCTAGCAGCTTGGGATTTCGAGAGACCCAGTACTTC. Its translation is CASSLGFRETQYF.

The chain recombines TRBV4-3 with TRBJ1-2, with a weak D call TRBD1 (6 bases). This CDR3 comprises 14 residues. The germline gives CDR1 LGHNA, CDR2 YSLEER. The ends were cut back, 0 bases at V and 4 bases at J, with 9 bases in the middle. In DNA, the CDR3 is TGCGCCAGCAGCCAAGATCTGGGGGCCTATGGCTACACCTTC. Its protein product is CASSQDLGAYGYTF.

The chain recombines TRBV4-1 with TRBJ1-5; possible D gene TRBD1, 5 bases. Trimming took 1 base from V and 6 from J, leaving 10 bases between them. Germline lookup yields CDR1 MGHRA and CDR2 YSYEKL. This CDR3 has 14 amino acids. The CDR3 DNA is TGCGCCAGCAGCCAAGGAAGGGGTGGTCAGCCCCAGCATTTT. This gives the protein CASSQGRGGQPQHF.

The chain carries TRBV29-1 and TRBJ2-5, with D maybe TRBD1 (5 bases). Germline lookup yields CDR1 SQVTM and CDR2 ANQGSEA. The CDR3 runs 11 residues. V dropped 4 bases and J dropped 4 bases, with 7 bases sitting between them. This CDR3 is CSVGGVETQYF. The DNA for the CDR3 is TGCAGCGTTGGGGGCGTAGAGACCCAGTACTTC.

The chain is built from TRBV9 and TRBJ1-5; 9 nucleotides align to TRBD1. Trimming removed 2 bases from V and 7 bases from J; junction bases left unmatched: 4. The CDR3 length is 14 residues. Germline V lookup: CDR1 SGDLS, CDR2 YYNGEE. CDR3 in amino acids: CASSVGGQGQPQHF. In nucleotides, the CDR3 is TGTGCCAGCAGCGTTGGGGGACAGGGACAGCCCCAGCATTTT. Based on the CDR3 plus reference TRBV9 and TRBJ1-5, the full variable domain is DSGVTQTPKHLITATGQRVTLRCSPRSGDLSVYWYQQSLDQGLQFLIQYYNGEERAKGNILERFSAQQFPDLHSELNLSSLELGDSALYFCASSVGGQGQPQHFGDGTRLSIL.

The chain recombines TRBV5-1 with TRBJ1-1; no clear D gene. This CDR3 has 16 amino acids. From germline, CDR1 is SGHRS and CDR2 YFSETQ. V was trimmed by 1 base and J by 1 base, leaving 14 bases between them. The DNA for the CDR3 is TGCGCCAGCAGCTTGCAAATAACAGAGAGGAACACTGAAGCTTTCTTT. Its protein is CASSLQITERNTEAFF.

The table lists this clone with a count of one. The chain recombines TRBV29-1 with TRBJ2-1, with 9 bases matching TRBD1. CDR1 is SQVTM, CDR2 ANQGSEA, per germline. CDR3 size: 13 residues. V shed 7 bases and J 7 bases; nucleotides not matched to a gene: 8. CDR3 sequence reads: CSARTGEPNEQFF. The CDR3 DNA is TGCAGCGCCCGGACAGGGGAACCGAATGAGCAGTTCTTC.

This clone was counted between two and nine times. The gene calls are TRBV7-2 and TRBJ2-3; 7 nucleotides match TRBD2. V shed 5 bases and J 0 bases; nucleotides not matched to a gene: 2. Germline V gene data show CDR1 as SGHTA and CDR2 as FQGNSA. CDR3 length equals 14 residues. For the CDR3, the DNA is TGTGCCAGCAGCCGGACTAGGAGCACAGATACGCAGTATTTT. Translating gives CASSRTRSTDTQYF.

This chain links TRBV9 with TRBJ1-2, with D possibly TRBD1 on 5 matching bases. The V end lost 3 bases, the J end lost 6 bases, and 21 bases lay between the germline ends. Per germline, CDR1 SGDLS and CDR2 YYNGEE. The CDR3 runs 16 residues. The CDR3 sequence: CASSARGKGTLDGYTF. CDR3 DNA: TGTGCCAGCAGCGCAAGAGGAAAGGGGACCTTAGATGGCTACACCTTC.

This clone was picked up a small number of times. This CDR3 reads CAISDSGTDTQYF. CDR3 bases: TGTGCCATCAGTGATTCGGGCACAGATACGCAGTATTTT. The rearrangement links TRBV10-3 to TRBJ2-3, with D unresolved. This CDR3 spans 13 amino acids. Looked up from germline, CDR1 is ENHRY and CDR2 is SYGVKD. The V gene lost 3 bases and the J gene lost 1 base, with 5 bases spanning the gap.

This clone occurred a few times. V is TRBV29-1 and J is TRBJ1-1, with 10 bases identical to TRBD1. Germline V gives CDR1 SQVTM, CDR2 ANQGSEA. The CDR3 runs 13 residues. V lost 6 bases, J lost 5 bases, and 6 bases stayed unmatched. The CDR3 reads CSVSRTGGTEAFF. CDR3 bases: TGCAGCGTCTCCCGGACAGGGGGGACTGAAGCTTTCTTT.

A few counts support this clone. CDR3 region: CAIRETGLTDTQYF. The DNA of the CDR3 is TGTGCCATCAGGGAAACGGGACTTACAGATACGCAGTATTTT. The J gene is TRBJ2-3, the V gene TRBV10-3; tentative D call: TRBD2 (6 bases). This CDR3 spans 14 amino acids. Germline assignment: CDR1 ENHRY and CDR2 SYGVKD. Between the trimmed V and J ends, which lost 6 bases and 3 bases, there was a span of 13 bases.

To note about this clone: Other DNA sequences of this sample code for an identical CDR3. The chain uses TRBV29-1 and TRBJ2-3; no clear D. The CDR3 covers 12 residues. CDR1 SQVTM and CDR2 ANQGSEA come from the germline V gene. V lost 3 bases to trimming and J lost 1 base, with 5 bases between them. As DNA, the CDR3 is TGCAGCGTTGACTTGGGCACAGATACGCAGTATTTT. This gives the protein CSVDLGTDTQYF.

J is TRBJ2-4 and V is TRBV19; 11 bases align to TRBD2. Germline-derived CDR1 and CDR2 are LNHDA and SQIVND (reference sequence). J gave up 9 bases and V 4 bases, and 11 bases lay outside the gene matches. The CDR3 contains 16 residues. CDR3 nucleotide sequence: TGTGCCAGTAGTAGGGGACTAGCGGCTCCGGGGATCATTCAGTACTTC. This translates into CASSRGLAAPGIIQYF.

The V call is TRBV4-1, the J call TRBJ2-1; TRBD2 agrees at 11 bases. The CDR3 has 14 residues. Unmatched junction bases numbered 2, after V lost 2 bases and J lost 8 bases. Germline loops: CDR1 MGHRA, CDR2 YSYEKL. The CDR3 DNA reads as TGCGCCAGCAGCCAAATGGGACTAGCGGATGAGCAGTTCTTC. It specifies CASSQMGLADEQFF.

About this clone: The sample carries other DNA sequences with the same CDR3. The genes are TRBV30 and TRBJ1-1, with D tentatively TRBD1 (5 bases). The V gene's germline CDR1 is GTSNPN and CDR2 SVGIG (reference sequence). The CDR3 extends over 13 amino acids. Trimming removed 2 bases at V and 1 base at J, with 8 bases between. CDR3 in amino acids: CAWSLGRNTEAFF. The CDR3 DNA is TGTGCCTGGAGTCTGGGACGGAACACTGAAGCTTTCTTT. Using reference TRBV30 and TRBJ1-1 for the parts outside the CDR3, the full variable domain is SQTIHQWPATLVQPVGSPLSLECTVEGTSNPNLYWYRQAAGRGLQLLFYSVGIGQISSEVPQNLSASRPQDRQFILSSKKLLLSDSGFYLCAWSLGRNTEAFFGQGTRLTVV.

Worth noting for this clone: One end of the junction does not line up with germline, which may come from a read error. This chain joins TRBV4-1 and TRBJ1-2; D is unresolved. In germline, CDR1 is MGHRA, CDR2 YSYEKL. CDR3 length: 14 residues. CDR3 sequence (DNA): TGTGCCAGCAGCCAAGGGCCACTAGGCTATGGCTACACCTTC. This gives the protein CASSQGPLGYGYTF.

This clone has only a few counts. This chain joins TRBV6-1 and TRBJ2-3; 7 bases line up with TRBD1. In germline, CDR1 is MNHNS, CDR2 SASEGT. V trimming: 6 bases; J trimming: 2 bases; junction bases outside the gene matches: 5. This CDR3 contains 14 residues. The CDR3 sequence: CASRSTGLTDTQYF. The DNA of the CDR3 is TGTGCCAGCAGGTCGACAGGGCTCACAGATACGCAGTATTTT.

This clone has a handful of counts. CDR3 bases: TGTGCCAGTAGCTGGGAGCGGGGGGCCAGAGATACGCAGTATTTT. Translated, it gives CASSWERGARDTQYF. The chain couples TRBV19 to TRBJ2-3; 9 bases agree with TRBD2. The CDR3 sequence is 15 residues long. Germline V CDR1 and CDR2: LNHDA, SQIVND (reference sequence). J was trimmed by 5 bases and V by 6 bases; bases with no gene match: 9.

The gene calls are TRBV5-1 and TRBJ2-7, with D possibly being TRBD1 or TRBD2 (6 bases each). Trimming removed 4 bases at V and 2 bases at J, with 16 bases between. This CDR3 has 15 residues. Germline V gene data show CDR1 as SGHRS and CDR2 as YFSETQ. The CDR3 sequence: CASSRGLGRAYEQYF. The CDR3 DNA is TGCGCCAGCAGCCGGGGGCTGGGACGGGCCTACGAGCAGTACTTC.